The sequence of this T cell receptor (beta chain) was determined in a study of T cell responses to AZD1222 COVID-19 vaccine. Study-level results: Only 5 or 6 AZD1222 recipients were seropositive at baseline. Females made up more of the donors, who were largely white British, and clonal diversity may have come out too low. Repertoire samples came only from after the peak T cell response.

The CDR3 length is 16 residues. V was trimmed by 0 bases and J by 0 bases, leaving 12 bases between them. Germline assignment: CDR1 LGHNT and CDR2 FRNRAP. A note on this clone: Its antigen remains unknown.

Generated by immunoSEQ multiplex PCR, the TCRdb table keeps only in-frame clones and is missing some. The sample holds some 180,000 clones; about 92% are singletons and the top ten take 3.6%. The chain has TRBV12-5 and TRBJ2-7; D is possibly TRBD2 (5 bases). This specimen consisted of peripheral blood, obtained 28 days after the second dose of the MenACWY control vaccine. This receptor was identified in an adult who received the MenACWY meningococcal vaccine as a control. The CDR3 region has the DNA TGTGCTAGTGGTTTGGTAGTTGGTGGGAGCTCCTACGAGCAGTACTTC. It encodes CASGLVVGGSSYEQYF.